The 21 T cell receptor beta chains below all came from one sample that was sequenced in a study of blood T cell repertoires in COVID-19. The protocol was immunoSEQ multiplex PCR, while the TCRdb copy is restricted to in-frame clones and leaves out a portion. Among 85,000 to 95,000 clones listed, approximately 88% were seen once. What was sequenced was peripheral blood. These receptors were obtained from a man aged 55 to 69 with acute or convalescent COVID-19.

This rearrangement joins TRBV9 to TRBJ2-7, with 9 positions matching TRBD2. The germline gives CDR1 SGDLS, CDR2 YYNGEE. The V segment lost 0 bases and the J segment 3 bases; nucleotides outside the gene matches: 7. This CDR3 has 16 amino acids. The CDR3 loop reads CASSVGGASGNYEQYF. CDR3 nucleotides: TGTGCCAGCAGCGTAGGAGGGGCTAGCGGGAACTACGAGCAGTACTTC.

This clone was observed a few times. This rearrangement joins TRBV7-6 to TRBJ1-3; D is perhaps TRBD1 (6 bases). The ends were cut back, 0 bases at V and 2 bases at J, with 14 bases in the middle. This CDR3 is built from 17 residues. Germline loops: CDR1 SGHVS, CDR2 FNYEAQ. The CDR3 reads CASSLAPGGRTGNTIYF. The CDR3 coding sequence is TGTGCCAGCAGCTTAGCGCCTGGGGGCAGGACTGGAAACACCATATATTTT.

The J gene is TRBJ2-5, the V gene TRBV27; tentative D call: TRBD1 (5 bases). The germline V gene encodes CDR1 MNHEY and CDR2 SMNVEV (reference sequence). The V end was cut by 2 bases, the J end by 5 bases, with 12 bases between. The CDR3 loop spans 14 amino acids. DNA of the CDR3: TGTGCCAGCAGTTTACTGGGGCGATCGGAGACCCAGTACTTC. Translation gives CASSLLGRSETQYF.

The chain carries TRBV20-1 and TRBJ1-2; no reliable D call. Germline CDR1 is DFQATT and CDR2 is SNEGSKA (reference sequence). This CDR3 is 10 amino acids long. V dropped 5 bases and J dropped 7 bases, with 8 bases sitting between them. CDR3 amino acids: CSALSGGYTF. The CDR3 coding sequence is TGCAGTGCTCTATCCGGTGGCTACACCTTC.

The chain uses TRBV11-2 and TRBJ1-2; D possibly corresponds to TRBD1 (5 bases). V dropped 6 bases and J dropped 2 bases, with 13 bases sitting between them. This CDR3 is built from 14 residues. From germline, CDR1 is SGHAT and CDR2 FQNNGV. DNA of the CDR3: TGTGCCAGCAGTCTTTCGGGGGGGAACTATGGCTACACCTTC. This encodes CASSLSGGNYGYTF.

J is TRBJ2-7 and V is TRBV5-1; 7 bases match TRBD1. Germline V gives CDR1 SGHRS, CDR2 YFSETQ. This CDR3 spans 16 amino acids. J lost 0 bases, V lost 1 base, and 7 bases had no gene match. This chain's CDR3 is CASSLTPTGSSYEQYF. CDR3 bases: TGCGCCAGCAGCTTGACACCGACAGGGAGCTCCTACGAGCAGTACTTC.

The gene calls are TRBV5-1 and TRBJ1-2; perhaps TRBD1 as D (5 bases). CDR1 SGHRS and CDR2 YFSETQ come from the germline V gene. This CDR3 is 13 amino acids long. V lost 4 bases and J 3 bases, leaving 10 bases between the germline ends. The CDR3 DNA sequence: TGCGCCAGCAGCCCGACAGTGGACTATGGCTACACCTTC. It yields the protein CASSPTVDYGYTF.

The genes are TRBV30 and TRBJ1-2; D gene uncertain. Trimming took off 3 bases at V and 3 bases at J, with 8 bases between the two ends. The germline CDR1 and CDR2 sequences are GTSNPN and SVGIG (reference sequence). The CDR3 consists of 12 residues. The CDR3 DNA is TGTGCCTGGAGCCCGCGGGACTATGGCTACACCTTC. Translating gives CAWSPRDYGYTF.

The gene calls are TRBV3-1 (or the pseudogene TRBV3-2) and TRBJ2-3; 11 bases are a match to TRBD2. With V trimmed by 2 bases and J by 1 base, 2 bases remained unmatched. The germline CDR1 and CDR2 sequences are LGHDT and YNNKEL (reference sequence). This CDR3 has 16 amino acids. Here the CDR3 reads CASSQLTSGGTDTQYF. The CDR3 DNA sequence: TGTGCCAGCAGCCAACTGACTAGCGGGGGCACAGATACGCAGTATTTT.

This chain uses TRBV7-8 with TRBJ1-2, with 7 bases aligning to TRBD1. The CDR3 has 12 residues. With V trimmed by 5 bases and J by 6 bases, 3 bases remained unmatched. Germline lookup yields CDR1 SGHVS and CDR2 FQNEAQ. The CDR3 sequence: CASSETGDGYTF. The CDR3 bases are TGTGCCAGCAGCGAAACAGGGGATGGCTACACCTTC.

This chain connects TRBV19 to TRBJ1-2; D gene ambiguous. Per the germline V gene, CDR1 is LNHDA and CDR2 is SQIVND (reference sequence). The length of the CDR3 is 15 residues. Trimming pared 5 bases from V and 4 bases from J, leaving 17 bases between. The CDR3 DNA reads TGTGCCAGTAGTCCCGGGATCGATATTTTCTATGGCTACACCTTC. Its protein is CASSPGIDIFYGYTF.

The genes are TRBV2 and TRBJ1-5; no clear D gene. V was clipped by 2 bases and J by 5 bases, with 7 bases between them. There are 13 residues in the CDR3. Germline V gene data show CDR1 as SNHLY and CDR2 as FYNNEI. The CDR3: CASSERRDQPQHF. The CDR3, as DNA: TGTGCCAGCAGTGAAAGGAGGGATCAGCCCCAGCATTTT.

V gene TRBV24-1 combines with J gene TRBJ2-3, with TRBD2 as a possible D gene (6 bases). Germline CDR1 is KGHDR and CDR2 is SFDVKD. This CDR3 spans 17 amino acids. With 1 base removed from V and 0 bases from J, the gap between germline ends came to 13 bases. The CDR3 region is CATSDFPPGASTDTQYF. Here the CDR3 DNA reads TGTGCCACCAGTGATTTCCCCCCGGGAGCAAGCACAGATACGCAGTATTTT.

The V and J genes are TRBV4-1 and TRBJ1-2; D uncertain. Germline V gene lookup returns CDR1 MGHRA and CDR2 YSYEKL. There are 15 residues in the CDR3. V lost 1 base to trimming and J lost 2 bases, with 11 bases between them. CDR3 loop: CASSQVHSPNYGYTF. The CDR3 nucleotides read TGCGCCAGCAGCCAAGTACACAGCCCAAACTATGGCTACACCTTC.

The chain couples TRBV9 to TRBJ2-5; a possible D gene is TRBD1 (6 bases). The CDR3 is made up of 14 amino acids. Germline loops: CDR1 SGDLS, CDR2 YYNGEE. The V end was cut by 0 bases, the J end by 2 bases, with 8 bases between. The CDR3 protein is CASSVGTAQETQYF. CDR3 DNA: TGTGCCAGCAGCGTAGGGACAGCTCAAGAGACCCAGTACTTC.

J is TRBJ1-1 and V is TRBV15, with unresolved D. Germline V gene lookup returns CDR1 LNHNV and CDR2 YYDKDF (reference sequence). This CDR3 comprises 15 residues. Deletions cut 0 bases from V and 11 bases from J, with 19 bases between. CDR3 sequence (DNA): TGTGCCACCAGCAGAGATGAAAGAACGGACTCTGGCGCTTTCTTT. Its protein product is CATSRDERTDSGAFF.

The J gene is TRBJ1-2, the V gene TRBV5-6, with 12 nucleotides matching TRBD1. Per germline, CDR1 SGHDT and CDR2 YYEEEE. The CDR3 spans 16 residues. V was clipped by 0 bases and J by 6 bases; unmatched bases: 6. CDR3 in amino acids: CASSLEPGQGADGYTF. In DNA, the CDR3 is TGTGCCAGCAGCTTGGAACCGGGACAGGGGGCAGATGGCTACACCTTC.

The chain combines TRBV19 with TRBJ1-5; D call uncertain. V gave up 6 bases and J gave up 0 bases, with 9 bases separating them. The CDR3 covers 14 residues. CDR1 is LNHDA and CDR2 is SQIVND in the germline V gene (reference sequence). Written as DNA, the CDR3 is TGTGCCAGTAGCCCACTTTATAGCAATCAGCCCCAGCATTTT. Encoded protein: CASSPLYSNQPQHF.

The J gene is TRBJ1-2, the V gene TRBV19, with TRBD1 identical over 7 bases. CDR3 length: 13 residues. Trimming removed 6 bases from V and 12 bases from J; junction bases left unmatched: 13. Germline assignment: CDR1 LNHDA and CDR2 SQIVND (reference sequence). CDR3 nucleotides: TGTGCCAGTAGCCCCCAACCGACAGGGCCGGACACCTTC. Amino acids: CASSPQPTGPDTF.

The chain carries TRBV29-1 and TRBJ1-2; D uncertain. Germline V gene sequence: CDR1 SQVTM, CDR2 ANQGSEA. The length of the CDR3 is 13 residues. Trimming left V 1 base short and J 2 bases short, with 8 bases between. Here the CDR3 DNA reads TGCAGCGTTGAAGGAGGGAGAAACTATGGCTACACCTTC. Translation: CSVEGGRNYGYTF. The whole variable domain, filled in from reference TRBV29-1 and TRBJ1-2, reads SAVISQKPSRDICQRGTSLTIQCQVDSQVTMMFWYRQQPGQSLTLIATANQGSEATYESGFVIDKFPISRPNLTFSTLTVSNMSPEDSSIYLCSVEGGRNYGYTFGSGTRLTVV.

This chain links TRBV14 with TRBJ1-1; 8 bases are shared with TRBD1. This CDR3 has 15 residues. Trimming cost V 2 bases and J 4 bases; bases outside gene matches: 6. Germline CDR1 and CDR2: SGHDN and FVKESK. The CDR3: CASSQSGGWGTEAFF. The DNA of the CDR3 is TGTGCCAGCAGCCAATCAGGGGGCTGGGGCACTGAAGCTTTCTTT.